Each of the 8 T cell receptor beta chains below was sequenced from the same sample in a study of T cell responses to AZD1222 COVID-19 vaccine. Produced via immunoSEQ multiplex PCR; TCRdb's table is partial and in-frame only. The sample lists around 97,000 clones, about nine tenths occurring once. Sequences were derived from peripheral blood, sampled on day 0 of AZD1222 vaccination. The receptors were gathered from an adult in good health.

This chain links TRBV2 with TRBJ2-5, with D possibly called TRBD1 or TRBD2 (5 bases each). V shed 10 bases and J shed 4 bases, with 19 bases lying between them. Germline CDR1 is SNHLY and CDR2 is FYNNEI. The CDR3 spans 14 residues. The CDR3 region has the DNA TGTGCCAACACTAGATACGGGGCGAGAGAGACCCAGTACTTC. The encoded protein is CANTRYGARETQYF. The entire variable domain, with the rest obtained from reference TRBV2 and TRBJ2-5, is as follows: EPEVTQTPSHQVTQMGQEVILRCVPISNHLYFYWYRQILGQKVEFLVSFYNNEISEKSEIFDDQFSVERPDGSNFTLKIRSTKLEDSAMYFCANTRYGARETQYFGPGTRLLVL.

This clone was recorded only once. The chain has TRBV7-2 and TRBJ2-4, with D perhaps TRBD1 (5 bases). The V gene lost 2 bases and the J gene lost 6 bases, with 14 bases spanning the gap. This CDR3 spans 15 amino acids. CDR1 and CDR2 (germline): SGHTA, FQGNSA. The CDR3 loop is CASSLTQVSANIQYF. The CDR3 nucleotides are TGTGCCAGCAGCTTAACACAGGTCTCCGCAAACATTCAGTACTTC.

V is TRBV28 and J is TRBJ1-2; D gene uncertain. CDR1 is MDHEN and CDR2 is SYDVKM in the germline V gene. The CDR3 covers 16 residues. Deletions cut 4 bases from V and 4 bases from J, with 19 bases between. CDR3 DNA sequence: TGTGCCAGCAGTTCCCCCCGCGGACGGGAGGCCTATGGCTACACCTTC. Translation gives CASSSPRGREAYGYTF.

The chain uses TRBV6-2 or TRBV6-3 and TRBJ2-2; D ambiguous. The germline V gene has CDR1 MNHEY and CDR2 SVGEGT. V lost 5 bases to trimming and J lost 14 bases, with 12 bases between them. The CDR3 loop spans 11 amino acids. DNA of the CDR3: TGTGCCAGCAGTCACGCTCTAGGACTGTTTTTT. Encoded protein: CASSHALGLFF.

The chain recombines TRBV5-1 with TRBJ2-7, with 11 bases fitting TRBD2. V lost 3 bases and J lost 5; bases outside the gene matches: 10. Per germline, CDR1 SGHRS and CDR2 YFSETQ. The CDR3 sequence is 16 residues long. The CDR3 loop is CASSYRTSGYLDEQYF. In nucleotides, the CDR3 is TGCGCCAGCAGCTACCGGACTAGCGGGTATCTCGACGAGCAGTACTTC.

Written as DNA, the CDR3 is TGTGCCAGCAGCCCTTTGAGGGATTACGAGCAGTACTTC. This codes for CASSPLRDYEQYF. The rearrangement links TRBV7-2 to TRBJ2-7; D possibly corresponds to TRBD2 (5 bases). The CDR3 spans 13 residues. The V gene lost 5 bases and the J gene lost 4 bases, with 12 bases spanning the gap. The germline gives CDR1 SGHTA, CDR2 FQGNSA.

The chain employs TRBV6-5 and TRBJ1-4; D possibly corresponds to TRBD1 (6 bases). This CDR3 region has 14 residues. The germline V gene has CDR1 MNHEY and CDR2 SVGAGI. V lost 4 bases and J lost 8, with 14 bases in between. The CDR3 bases are TGTGCCAGCAGTTGGGGCCTCCAGGGGGAAAAACTGTTTTTT. Encoded protein: CASSWGLQGEKLFF.

The genes are TRBV15 and TRBJ1-6; D is ambiguous. V was trimmed by 5 bases and J by 5 bases, leaving 13 bases between them. The CDR3 is 15 amino acids. Germline V gene data show CDR1 as LNHNV and CDR2 as YYDKDF (reference sequence). CDR3: CATSAPTAHNSPLHF. In DNA form, the CDR3 reads TGTGCCACCAGCGCCCCTACCGCGCATAATTCACCCCTCCACTTT.